These 22 T cell receptor beta chains were all obtained from the same sample, sequenced in a study of blood T cell repertoires in COVID-19. The data were produced by immunoSEQ multiplex PCR, yet TCRdb's version contains in-frame clones alone and is incomplete. In the table there are under 300,000 clones, about 80% of which are singletons. Sequencing input: PBMCs or T cells enriched from blood (not recorded which). The receptors come from a man aged 45 to 65 who had recovered from COVID-19.

The J gene is TRBJ1-6, the V gene TRBV3-1 (or the pseudogene TRBV3-2); possible D gene TRBD1, 6 bases. V was trimmed by 2 bases and J by 4 bases, leaving 12 bases between them. The CDR3 loop spans 16 amino acids. Germline assignment: CDR1 LGHDT and CDR2 YNNKEL (reference sequence). The CDR3 DNA sequence: TGTGCCAGCAGCCAAAGGAGGACAGCATATAATTCACCCCTCCACTTT. Encoded protein: CASSQRRTAYNSPLHF.

The chain employs TRBV18 and TRBJ2-1; 14 bases align to TRBD2. V was pared by 4 bases and J by 0 bases, with 8 bases of the junction left unmatched. This CDR3 is built from 19 residues. Germline V CDR1 and CDR2: KGHSH, LQKENI. CDR3 nucleotide sequence: TGTGCCAGCTCACAAGGACTAGCGGGAGGCAGGAGCTCCTACAATGAGCAGTTCTTC. It codes for CASSQGLAGGRSSYNEQFF.

The rearrangement uses TRBV7-3 and TRBJ1-3; D not certain. V shed 5 bases and J shed 0 bases, with 11 bases lying between them. The CDR3 runs 15 residues. Germline CDR1 and CDR2: SGHTA and FQGTGA. The CDR3 coding sequence is TGTGCCAGCAGCCCGAGCGGGAACTCTGGAAACACCATATATTTT. Amino acid sequence: CASSPSGNSGNTIYF.

V usage is TRBV14 and J usage is TRBJ1-1; TRBD1 might be the D (5 bases). CDR1 and CDR2 (germline): SGHDN, FVKESK. The length of the CDR3 is 16 residues. V lost 0 bases and J lost 4, with 15 bases in between. DNA of the CDR3: TGTGCCAGCAGCCAAGATTGGGGGGAGGGTCGCACTGAAGCTTTCTTT. This sequence encodes CASSQDWGEGRTEAFF.

This clone was detected only once. J is TRBJ1-1 and V is TRBV6-1; the match to TRBD1 covers 8 bases. Unmatched junction bases numbered 5, after V lost 2 bases and J lost 6 bases. This CDR3 is built from 14 residues. From germline, CDR1 is MNHNS and CDR2 SASEGT. The CDR3 DNA is TGTGCCAGCAGTGAAAGGACAGGGACCCCTGAAGCTTTCTTT. Protein product: CASSERTGTPEAFF.

This chain joins TRBV4-3 and TRBJ2-1; 9 nucleotides match TRBD1. Germline assignment: CDR1 LGHNA and CDR2 YSLEER. The CDR3 is made up of 16 amino acids. The trim removed 1 base at V and 8 bases at J, leaving 9 bases unmatched. The CDR3 region is CASSQGPGQGHHEQFF. The CDR3 DNA sequence: TGCGCCAGCAGCCAAGGTCCGGGACAGGGACATCATGAGCAGTTCTTC.

This clone was seen a few times. The rearrangement links TRBV27 to TRBJ2-3; D gene ambiguous. Trimming shortened V by 3 bases and J by 1 base, and 14 bases separated the two germline ends. CDR3 length equals 16 residues. Germline assignment: CDR1 MNHEY and CDR2 SMNVEV (reference sequence). The CDR3 region has the DNA TGTGCCAGCAGTTTTCGTGCGAAACCCCGCACAGATACGCAGTATTTT. It specifies CASSFRAKPRTDTQYF.

The table lists this clone with a few counts. The chain is built from TRBV19 and TRBJ1-1, with 7 bases fitting TRBD1. The CDR3 extends over 15 amino acids. Trimming cost V 10 bases and J 0 bases; bases outside gene matches: 11. Germline V gene data show CDR1 as LNHDA and CDR2 as SQIVND (reference sequence). CDR3 protein: CATEQGRGMNTEAFF. Here the CDR3 DNA reads TGTGCCACTGAACAGGGGAGAGGGATGAACACTGAAGCTTTCTTT.

This sequence joins TRBV5-1 and TRBJ1-5; perhaps TRBD1 as D (5 bases). CDR1 is SGHRS, CDR2 YFSETQ, per germline. Between the trimmed V and J ends, which lost 4 bases and 0 bases, there was a span of 11 bases. CDR3 length equals 15 residues. The CDR3 DNA reads TGCGCCAGCAGCCCTCAGGGCTATAGCAATCAGCCCCAGCATTTT. Amino acid sequence: CASSPQGYSNQPQHF.

This clone was seen only once. The chain recombines TRBV7-9 with TRBJ2-1, with D maybe TRBD1 (5 bases). The CDR3 consists of 16 residues. Germline-derived CDR1 and CDR2 are SEHNR and FQNEAQ (reference sequence). With 4 bases removed from V and 2 bases from J, the gap between germline ends came to 15 bases. CDR3 residues: CASSSRRVETYNEQFF. The CDR3 DNA is TGTGCCAGCAGCTCCCGCAGGGTTGAAACCTACAATGAGCAGTTCTTC.

Written as DNA, the CDR3 is TGTGCCTGGAGTCTCCTGACAGGGGGCAAAGAGACCCAGTACTTC. Translation: CAWSLLTGGKETQYF. The chain combines TRBV30 with TRBJ2-5, with 10 bases lining up with TRBD1. After removal of 2 bases from V and 3 bases from J, the junction contained 6 bases not matched to a gene. The CDR3 has 15 residues. CDR1 and CDR2 from the germline V gene are GTSNPN and SVGIG (reference sequence).

The chain has TRBV3-1 (or the pseudogene TRBV3-2) and TRBJ1-5, with 8 bases that match TRBD1. J was trimmed by 7 bases and V by 5 bases; bases with no gene match: 7. The CDR3 is 14 amino acids. Germline CDR1 reads LGHDT; CDR2 reads YNNKEL (reference sequence). This chain's CDR3 is CASSDRGTGQPQHF. In nucleotides, the CDR3 is TGTGCCAGCAGCGACCGGGGGACAGGACAGCCCCAGCATTTT.

V usage is TRBV10-3 and J usage is TRBJ2-7; 7 bases map to TRBD2. V was clipped by 11 bases and J by 3 bases; unmatched bases: 4. The germline gives CDR1 ENHRY, CDR2 SYGVKD. The CDR3 extends over 11 amino acids. CDR3 amino acids: CAARDYYEQYF. For the CDR3, the DNA is TGTGCCGCCCGGGACTACTACGAGCAGTACTTC.

In this sample, this clone turned up a few times. The V and J genes are TRBV9 and TRBJ2-4, with a tentative D call TRBD2 (6 bases). Trimming shortened V by 3 bases and J by 0 bases, and 16 bases separated the two germline ends. The CDR3 totals 17 residues. Germline CDR1 reads SGDLS; CDR2 reads YYNGEE. CDR3 coding DNA: TGTGCCAGCAGCGAAGACCGGAGGGTTCTAGCCAAAAACATTCAGTACTTC. Translated, it gives CASSEDRRVLAKNIQYF.

The V gene is TRBV5-4, the J gene TRBJ2-7; D might be TRBD2 (6 bases). The CDR3 is made up of 15 amino acids. Germline V gene data show CDR1 as SGHNT and CDR2 as YYREEE (reference sequence). Trimming shortened V by 0 bases and J by 0 bases, and 10 bases separated the two germline ends. CDR3 region: CASSLVGGTSYEQYF. The CDR3 coding sequence is TGTGCCAGCAGCTTGGTAGGCGGGACCTCCTACGAGCAGTACTTC.

The chain is built from TRBV11-2 and TRBJ2-5, with D unclear. V lost 2 bases, J lost 5 bases, and 9 bases lay in between. This CDR3 is built from 13 residues. Germline-derived CDR1 and CDR2 are SGHAT and FQNNGV. CDR3 protein: CASSLRPGETQYF. Here the CDR3 DNA reads TGTGCCAGCAGCTTAAGACCCGGGGAGACCCAGTACTTC.

The V and J genes are TRBV19 and TRBJ1-5; D unresolved. The V end lost 0 bases, the J end lost 5 bases, and 11 bases lay between the germline ends. The CDR3 spans 15 residues. Germline V gene data show CDR1 as LNHDA and CDR2 as SQIVND (reference sequence). CDR3 in DNA: TGTGCCAGTAGTATAGATTTCAGTTTACATCAGCCCCAGCATTTT. Translation: CASSIDFSLHQPQHF.

The chain combines TRBV2 with TRBJ1-5, with 7 nucleotides matching TRBD1. V was pared by 6 bases and J by 7 bases, with 9 bases of the junction left unmatched. Germline values: CDR1 SNHLY, CDR2 FYNNEI. CDR3 length: 14 residues. CDR3 protein: CASRDRDRWQPQHF. In DNA form, the CDR3 reads TGTGCCAGCAGAGACAGGGATCGCTGGCAGCCCCAGCATTTT.

This rearrangement joins TRBV30 to TRBJ1-1; D is ambiguous. The CDR3 has 13 amino acids. In germline, CDR1 is GTSNPN, CDR2 SVGIG (reference sequence). V dropped 0 bases and J dropped 5 bases, with 10 bases sitting between them. In nucleotides, the CDR3 is TGTGCCTGGAGTGTCGGAGGGCGGACTGAAGCTTTCTTT. This codes for CAWSVGGRTEAFF.

This chain uses TRBV5-1 with TRBJ2-5; a weak D match, TRBD1 (7 bases). This CDR3 is built from 15 residues. Per germline, CDR1 SGHRS and CDR2 YFSETQ. The V end was cut by 4 bases, the J end by 4 bases, with 17 bases between. The CDR3 sequence: CASSGRGVDGETQYF. Written as DNA, the CDR3 is TGCGCCAGCAGCGGCAGGGGGGTTGACGGAGAGACCCAGTACTTC.

The chain links TRBV20-1 to TRBJ1-5, with a possible D match to TRBD1 (6 bases). Germline CDR1 is DFQATT and CDR2 is SNEGSKA (reference sequence). Trimming took 3 bases from V and 7 from J, leaving 19 bases between them. The CDR3 contains 15 residues. In nucleotides, the CDR3 is TGCAGTGCTAGTGAACAGGGTGACCTACTACAGCCCCAGCATTTT. Its translation: CSASEQGDLLQPQHF.

The chain links TRBV6-2 or TRBV6-3 to TRBJ2-7; 12 positions match TRBD2. CDR1 MNHEY and CDR2 SVGEGT come from the germline V gene. With V trimmed by 7 bases and J by 3 bases, 16 bases remained unmatched. There are 18 residues in the CDR3. The CDR3 sequence: CASTPAGLAGGRNYEQYF. DNA for the CDR3: TGTGCCAGCACCCCCGCGGGGCTAGCGGGAGGGAGGAACTACGAGCAGTACTTC.